The 21 T cell receptor beta chains below were found in one sample sequenced in a study of blood T cells in healthy people across ages. The authors ran a second PCR of about 6 to 11 cycles using a sample-barcoded 5' primer and a J-beta primer mix. TCRdb reprocessed the 5' RACE reads with MiXCR, giving one entry per CDR3 protein. The sample lists about 1.1 million distinct CDR3 sequences, approximately 38% occurring once. The specimen sequenced was blood. The origin of the receptors is a man younger than 35 in good health.

CDR3 in DNA: TGTGCCACCCGAAGGTCAGGGACAGATACGCAGTATTTT. Its translation: CATRRSGTDTQYF. This rearrangement joins TRBV28 to TRBJ2-3, with a possible D match to TRBD1 (5 bases). The CDR3 covers 13 residues. Per germline, CDR1 MDHEN and CDR2 SYDVKM. Trimming removed 10 bases from V and 3 bases from J, with 14 bases in between.

The gene calls are TRBV6-1 and TRBJ2-1; D unresolved. Germline CDR1 reads MNHNS; CDR2 reads SASEGT. The CDR3 is made up of 14 amino acids. Trimming pared 0 bases from V and 4 bases from J, leaving 7 bases between. CDR3: CASSEANRYNEQFF. The DNA of the CDR3 is TGTGCCAGCAGTGAAGCAAACAGATACAATGAGCAGTTCTTC.

This clonotype was counted ten times or more. This rearrangement joins TRBV12-3 or TRBV12-4 to TRBJ2-1, with D perhaps TRBD2 (6 bases). The CDR3 contains 13 residues. CDR3 in DNA: TGTGCAACGGCGCGGGACTCCTACAATGAGCAGTTCTTC. Its translation is CATARDSYNEQFF.

This chain joins TRBV4-2 and TRBJ1-5; a possible D gene is TRBD1 (5 bases). Per germline, CDR1 LGHNA and CDR2 YNFKEQ. The CDR3 runs to 16 residues. V lost 2 bases and J 4 bases, leaving 15 bases between the germline ends. The CDR3 DNA reads as TGTGCCAGCAGCCAACAAATAGAGGGGAAGAATCAGCCCCAGCATTTT. It specifies CASSQQIEGKNQPQHF.

The CDR3 sequence is CASSRRPLHF. The CDR3 DNA is TGCGCCAGCAGCCGTCGGCCCCTCCACTTT. The V and J genes are TRBV4-3 and TRBJ1-6, with D uncertain. V was trimmed by 4 bases and J by 13 bases, leaving 5 bases between them. The CDR3 length is 10 residues. Germline loops: CDR1 LGHNA, CDR2 YSLEER.

This clonotype was observed a few times. The rearrangement joins TRBV12-3 or TRBV12-4 to TRBJ1-4; 8 bases are a match to TRBD1. V was clipped by 6 bases and J by 8 bases; unmatched bases: 11. The CDR3 contains 15 residues. Here the CDR3 DNA reads TGTGCCAGCAGCCGAACAGGGGGGAAGGGAGAAAAACTGTTTTTT. It specifies CASSRTGGKGEKLFF.

V is TRBV27 and J is TRBJ1-2; no definite D call. CDR1 and CDR2 (germline): MNHEY, SMNVEV (reference sequence). Trimming took off 3 bases at V and 8 bases at J, with 16 bases between the two ends. This CDR3 is built from 14 residues. Here the CDR3 DNA reads TGTGCCAGCAGTTTTCACGATGCAGGTCTGGGCTACACCTTC. The encoded protein is CASSFHDAGLGYTF.

In regard to this clonotype: One end of the junction varies from germline; a read error may be responsible. The gene calls are TRBV25-1 and TRBJ2-7; D is undetermined. The last part of the DNA fits TRBJ2-5 better; the J call may be wrong. This CDR3 spans 14 amino acids. Germline V gene data show CDR1 as MGHDK and CDR2 as SYGVNS. CDR3 region: CASGEDREMKTQYF. The CDR3 DNA sequence: TGTGCCAGCGGTGAAGACCGTGAGATGAAGACCCAGTACTTC.

The chain uses TRBV6-5 and TRBJ1-2; possible D gene TRBD1, 5 bases. Germline V gene lookup returns CDR1 MNHEY and CDR2 SVGAGI. The V end was cut by 3 bases, the J end by 4 bases, with 24 bases between. The CDR3 contains 18 residues. CDR3 sequence (DNA): TGTGCCAGCAGTTATAATGGGCGTTCAGGGAAGGGTAGCTATGGCTACACCTTC. It encodes CASSYNGRSGKGSYGYTF.

This clonotype showed up just a few times. The chain has TRBV4-1 and TRBJ2-3; D is perhaps TRBD2 (5 bases). V gave up 0 bases and J gave up 0 bases, with 10 bases separating them. The germline V gene has CDR1 MGHRA and CDR2 YSYEKL. The CDR3 has 16 amino acids. CDR3 nucleotides: TGCGCCAGCAGCCAAGATTCCAGAGGGAGCACAGATACGCAGTATTTT. Translated: CASSQDSRGSTDTQYF.

The rearrangement uses TRBV15 and TRBJ1-1, with 7 bases matching TRBD1. This CDR3 has 16 residues. In germline, CDR1 is LNHNV, CDR2 YYDKDF (reference sequence). After removal of 6 bases from V and 2 bases from J, the junction contained 12 bases not matched to a gene. Here the CDR3 reads CATSKNRGGGNTEAFF. The CDR3, as DNA: TGTGCCACCAGTAAAAACAGGGGAGGGGGCAACACTGAAGCTTTCTTT. The full variable domain, with the rest looked up from reference TRBV15 and TRBJ1-1, is DAMVIQNPRYQVTQFGKPVTLSCSQTLNHNVMYWYQQKSSQAPKLLFHYYDKDFNNEADTPDNFQSRRPNTSFCFLDIRSPGLGDTAMYLCATSKNRGGGNTEAFFGQGTRLTVV.

This chain connects TRBV4-2 to TRBJ2-2; D is unclear. Trimming removed 5 bases at V and 4 bases at J, with 11 bases between. The length of the CDR3 is 14 residues. CDR1 LGHNA and CDR2 YNFKEQ come from the germline V gene. In DNA, the CDR3 is TGTGCCAGCAGCGATGCCGTGATCACCGGGGAGCTGTTTTTT. Its translation is CASSDAVITGELFF.

V and J are TRBV28 and TRBJ1-2, with 7 positions matching TRBD1. V shed 1 base, J shed 2 bases, and the junction held 4 bases outside the gene matches. Germline V gives CDR1 MDHEN, CDR2 SYDVKM. The CDR3 contains 15 residues. The CDR3: CASSLLGGQNYGYTF. The CDR3, as DNA: TGTGCCAGCAGTTTATTGGGGGGACAGAACTATGGCTACACCTTC.

The chain employs TRBV5-5 and TRBJ2-1; 10 bases fit TRBD1. The CDR3 contains 15 residues. The ends lost 5 bases at V and 5 bases at J; junction bases unmatched: 7. CDR1 SGHKS and CDR2 YYEKEE come from the germline V gene (reference sequence). CDR3 in DNA: TGTGCCAGCAGTCATGACAGGGGGCGTCACAATGAGCAGTTCTTC. Its translation: CASSHDRGRHNEQFF. The full variable domain, with the rest looked up from reference TRBV5-5 and TRBJ2-1, is DAGVTQSPTHLIKTRGQQVTLRCSPISGHKSVSWYQQVLGQGPQFIFQYYEKEERGRGNFPDRFSARQFPNYSSELNVNALLLGDSALYLCASSHDRGRHNEQFFGPGTRLTVL.

This chain uses TRBV12-3 or TRBV12-4 with TRBJ2-1; D ambiguous. Trimming removed 4 bases at V and 2 bases at J, with 9 bases between. This CDR3 spans 14 amino acids. CDR3: CASSSRKPYNEQFF. DNA of the CDR3: TGTGCCAGCAGTTCTAGAAAGCCCTACAATGAGCAGTTCTTC.

V usage is TRBV21-1 and J usage is TRBJ2-3; the D call of TRBD1 is as the table states it, not checked on the DNA. TRBV21-1 is termed a pseudogene. CDR3 length: 16 residues. The CDR3 is CASSKVFGGSTDTQYF. The CDR3 nucleotides are TGTGCCAGCAGCAAAGTTTTCGGGGGGAGCACAGATACGCAGTATTTT.

The CDR3 DNA is TGTGCCAGCAGCAGGACGGTTGGGAATAATTCACCCCTCCACTTT. This translates into CASSRTVGNNSPLHF. The gene calls are TRBV2 and TRBJ1-6; D is unresolved. The CDR3 totals 15 residues. CDR1 and CDR2 (germline): SNHLY, FYNNEI. With 6 bases removed from V and 5 bases from J, the gap between germline ends came to 14 bases. The full variable domain, in which reference TRBV2 and TRBJ1-6 provide the parts outside the CDR3, is EPEVTQTPSHQVTQMGQEVILRCVPISNHLYFYWYRQILGQKVEFLVSFYNNEISEKSEIFDDQFSVERPDGSNFTLKIRSTKLEDSAMYFCASSRTVGNNSPLHFGNGTRLTVT.

The V gene is TRBV9, the J gene TRBJ2-5; D not resolved. The V end was cut by 0 bases, the J end by 11 bases, with 17 bases between. This CDR3 has 14 residues. The V gene's germline CDR1 is SGDLS and CDR2 YYNGEE. CDR3 sequence reads: CASSVELRYNEQYF. The CDR3 DNA sequence: TGTGCCAGCAGCGTAGAGCTCCGGTACAATGAGCAGTACTTC.

The gene calls are TRBV20-1 and TRBJ2-7, with 7 bases aligning to TRBD1. Trimming removed 2 bases from V and 7 bases from J; junction bases left unmatched: 14. Germline CDR1 is DFQATT and CDR2 is SNEGSKA (reference sequence). CDR3 length: 15 residues. The CDR3: CSARSTGEPYNEQYF. CDR3 DNA sequence: TGCAGTGCTAGATCCACAGGGGAACCCTACAATGAGCAGTACTTC.

In regard to this clonotype: A read error may produce the germline difference seen at one junction end. The V gene is TRBV3-1, the J gene TRBJ2-1; 8 nucleotides align to TRBD1. The germline CDR1 and CDR2 sequences are LGHDT and YNNKEL (reference sequence). CDR3 size: 16 residues. CDR3 sequence: CANSPRQGARNNEQFF. The CDR3 DNA reads as TGTGCCAACAGCCCTAGGCAGGGGGCGAGAAACAATGAGCAGTTCTTC.

This clonotype was seen a few times. DNA for the CDR3: TGTGCTAGTGGGGAGGGGGACTCCTACAATGAGCAGTTCTTC. Translated: CASGEGDSYNEQFF. This rearrangement joins TRBV12-5 to TRBJ2-1; D could derive from TRBD1 or TRBD2 (6 bases each). The V end lost 6 bases, the J end lost 0 bases, and 9 bases lay between the germline ends. CDR1 and CDR2 (germline): LGHNT, FRNRAP. The CDR3 covers 14 residues.